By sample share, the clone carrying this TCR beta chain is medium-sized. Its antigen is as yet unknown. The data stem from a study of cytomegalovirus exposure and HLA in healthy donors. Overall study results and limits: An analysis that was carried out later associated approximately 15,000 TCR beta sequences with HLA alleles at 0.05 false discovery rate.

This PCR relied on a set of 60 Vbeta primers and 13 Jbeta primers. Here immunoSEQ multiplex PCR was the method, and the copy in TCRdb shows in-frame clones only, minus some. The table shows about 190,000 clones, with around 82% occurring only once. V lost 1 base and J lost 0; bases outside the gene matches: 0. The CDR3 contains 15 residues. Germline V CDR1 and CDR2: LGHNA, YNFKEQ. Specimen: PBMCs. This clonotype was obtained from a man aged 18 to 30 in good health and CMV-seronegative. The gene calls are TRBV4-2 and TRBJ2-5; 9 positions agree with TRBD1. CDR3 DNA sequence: TGTGCCAGCAGCCAAGGGACAGGGGACCAAGAGACCCAGTACTTC. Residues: CASSQGTGDQETQYF.